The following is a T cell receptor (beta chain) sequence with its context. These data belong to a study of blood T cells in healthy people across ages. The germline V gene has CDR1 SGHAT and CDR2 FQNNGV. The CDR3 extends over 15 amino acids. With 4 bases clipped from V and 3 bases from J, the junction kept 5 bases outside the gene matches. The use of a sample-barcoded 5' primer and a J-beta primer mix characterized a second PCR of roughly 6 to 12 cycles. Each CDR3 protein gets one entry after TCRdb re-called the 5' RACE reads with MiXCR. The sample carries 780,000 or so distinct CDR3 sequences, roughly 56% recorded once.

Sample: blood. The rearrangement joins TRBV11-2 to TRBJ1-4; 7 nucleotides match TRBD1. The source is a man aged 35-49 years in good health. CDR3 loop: CASSSGQRSNEKLFF. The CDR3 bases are TGTGCCAGCAGCTCGGGACAGCGTTCTAATGAAAAACTGTTTTTT.